This entry lists 2 T cell receptor beta chains sequenced from one sample in a study of shared clonotypes between healthy human individuals. Produced via immunoSEQ multiplex PCR; TCRdb's table is partial and in-frame only. The profile shows about 2 million clones, about 95% of them singletons. Terminally differentiated effector memory CD45RA+ cells were left out of the naive CD8 fraction, which was CD45RO-negative and positively selected for CCR7. The source material was naive CD8+ T cells sorted from blood. All receptors come from a man between 18 and 35 years old in good health.

The chain couples TRBV4-1 to TRBJ2-1, with D unclear. There are 17 residues in the CDR3. The V and J ends lost 3 bases and 0 bases respectively, with 15 bases between them. Looked up from germline, CDR1 is MGHRA and CDR2 is YSYEKL. This CDR3 is CASSQVDLLSSYNEQFF. CDR3 nucleotides: TGCGCCAGCAGCCAGGTAGACCTTCTAAGCTCCTACAATGAGCAGTTCTTC.

With regard to this clone: This same CDR3 is encoded by further DNA sequences in the sample. The V and J genes are TRBV7-9 and TRBJ2-5; TRBD2 is a possible D gene (6 bases). The CDR3 length is 13 residues. The V gene lost 6 bases and the J gene lost 5 bases, with 13 bases spanning the gap. Germline CDR1 reads SEHNR; CDR2 reads FQNEAQ (reference sequence). The CDR3 nucleotides read TGTGCCAGCAGTCTACTAGCTCTCGAGACCCAGTACTTC. Its protein is CASSLLALETQYF.